This TCR beta chain came from a study of cytomegalovirus exposure and HLA in healthy donors. The PCR was carried out with 60 Vbeta primers and 13 Jbeta primers. The data were produced by immunoSEQ multiplex PCR, yet TCRdb's version contains in-frame clones alone and is incomplete. The data contain about 160,000 clones, 75% of them seen just once; the ten biggest clones take up under 3%. The ends were cut back, 5 bases at V and 3 bases at J, with 2 bases in the middle. This CDR3 is 11 amino acids long. CDR1 SNHLY and CDR2 FYNNEI come from the germline V gene. The chain combines TRBV2 with TRBJ1-3; D unresolved. The sequenced sample consisted of PBMCs. The sequence was obtained from a woman aged 50 to 60 in good health and CMV-seropositive. CDR3 nucleotides: TGTGCCAGCAGTTATGGAAACACCATATATTTT. Its translation is CASSYGNTIYF. Filled out from reference TRBV2 and TRBJ1-3, the complete variable domain reads EPEVTQTPSHQVTQMGQEVILRCVPISNHLYFYWYRQILGQKVEFLVSFYNNEISEKSEIFDDQFSVERPDGSNFTLKIRSTKLEDSAMYFCASSYGNTIYFGEGSWLTVV.